This T cell receptor (beta chain) was profiled in a study of technical replicates of blood from several donors. CDR3 size: 14 residues. Germline CDR1 is SEHNR and CDR2 is FQNEAQ (reference sequence). Trimming shortened V by 8 bases and J by 5 bases, and 15 bases separated the two germline ends. The sample holds one count of this clone. Data came from immunoSEQ multiplex PCR; TCRdb stores just in-frame clones and leaves some out. The repertoire has around 80,000 clones, about 94% of them found once; the top ten carry about 0.39%. Sample: T cells isolated from PBMCs. The chain has TRBV7-9 and TRBJ2-2; weak D call: TRBD1 (5 bases). The TCR sequence derives from a human donor in good health. CDR3: CASLQGVGTGELFF. The CDR3 DNA is TGTGCCAGCTTACAAGGGGTAGGGACCGGGGAGCTGTTTTTT.